This T cell receptor beta chain was found in a study of post-analysis software for immune sequencing data. Regarding this clonotype: Its antigen is as yet unknown.

Incorporated into the TCR beta cDNA libraries were unique molecular identifiers, which served to reduce PCR and sequencing biases. From the PCR reads, TCRdb called clonotypes with MiXCR, one entry per CDR3 protein. Among 750,000 to 900,000 distinct CDR3 sequences listed, about 45% were seen once. Study-level points and caveats: In multiple sclerosis, normalized Chao1 diversity was significantly below that of controls. A handful of TRBV segments were significantly more frequent in patients than in controls. TRBV5-6, TRBV5-1 and TRBV20-1 were among these segments.

V was cut by 2 bases and J by 0 bases, with 15 bases left in between. The CDR3 sequence is 16 residues long. Germline CDR1 DFQATT, CDR2 SNEGSKA (reference sequence). This clonotype was obtained from a girl aged 5-17 years with multiple sclerosis. The V gene is TRBV20-1, the J gene TRBJ2-3; D is uncertain. Source material: blood. The CDR3 region has the DNA TGCAGTGCTAGATTCCCGGGCTGGTCTAGCACAGATACGCAGTATTTT. This sequence encodes CSARFPGWSSTDTQYF.